This TCR beta chain was documented in a study of T cells in localized non-small cell lung cancer. Notes on this clone: Its antigen remains unknown.

Study outcomes and limitations: A median roughly 57 of the top 100 tumor clones appeared in adjacent lung. Among blood samples, higher T cell density accompanied longer overall survival. Uninvolved adjacent lung had the highest recorded T cell clonality, with tumor below it. The tumor had only one region sequenced, so heterogeneity remains possible.

CDR1 SGHNT and CDR2 YYREEE come from the germline V gene (reference sequence). This CDR3 has 15 amino acids. V was trimmed by 2 bases and J by 5 bases, leaving 14 bases between them. Sequencing was performed with immunoSEQ multiplex PCR; in TCRdb, only in-frame clones are kept and a portion is missing. The sample has around 96,000 clones, more than 75% seen once. The sequencing here drew on PBMCs, taken before any cancer treatment. This rearrangement joins TRBV5-4 to TRBJ2-1, with D possibly being TRBD2 (5 bases). The sequence was collected from a woman aged 40-69 years with stage II squamous cell lung carcinoma. The CDR3 DNA reads as TGTGCCAGCAGCTTTTGGGCCGGGCGGGACAATGAGCAGTTCTTC. Amino acids: CASSFWAGRDNEQFF.